In this sample, the clone carrying this T cell receptor beta chain turned up a few times. The record originates from a study of identical twins. Template switching, a step in the protocol, added a universal primer site, and cDNA carried unique molecular identifiers. In TCRdb, the 5' RACE reads were re-called with MiXCR into one record per CDR3 protein. Of fewer than 900,000 distinct CDR3 sequences listed, 15% to 20% are singletons. Germline-derived CDR1 and CDR2 are LGHNT and FRNRAP. This CDR3 contains 17 residues. V shed 1 base, J shed 1 base, and the junction held 6 bases outside the gene matches. Another study also made use of these data, one on T cells expressing NK-cell markers. As reported in that work: With respect to HCMV, seven of the eight sequenced donors were seropositive, and one was seronegative. NKG2C+ dominant clonotypes from 5 to 7 donors made up about 1.0-8% of CD8+ T cells.

V and J are TRBV12-5 and TRBJ1-1; 10 nucleotides match TRBD1. The specimen sequenced was PBMCs. The sequence came from a woman between 18 and 30 years old in good health. The CDR3 nucleotides are TGTGCTAGTGGTTTGGGACCGGGACAGGGGCCGAACACTGAAGCTTTCTTT. The encoded protein is CASGLGPGQGPNTEAFF. The full variable domain, completed using reference TRBV12-5 and TRBJ1-1, is DARVTQTPRHKVTEMGQEVTMRCQPILGHNTVFWYRQTMMQGLELLAYFRNRAPLDDSGMPKDRFSAEMPDATLATLKIQPSEPRDSAVYFCASGLGPGQGPNTEAFFGQGTRLTVV.